The T cell receptor (beta chain) under discussion was sequenced for a study of blood T cells in healthy people across ages. About the research overall: Through template switching, about one barcoded beta molecule was captured per two T cells, as measured in model experiments.

Unmatched junction bases numbered 17, after V lost 6 bases and J lost 1 base. Germline V gene sequence: CDR1 SNHLY, CDR2 FYNNEI. CDR3 size: 18 residues. Combining a sample-barcoded 5' primer with a J-beta primer mix, a second PCR ran for 7 to 11 cycles. Via MiXCR, TCRdb re-called the 5' RACE reads, giving one row per CDR3 protein. The sample consists of around 800,000 distinct CDR3 sequences, 35% to 60% of them appearing once. This clonotype occurred many times. The antigen is unknown. The study, taken as a whole, reports: It was the long-lived donors that had more naive CD4+ cells and higher diversity than aged donors.

The chain employs TRBV2 and TRBJ2-7; 8 bases align to TRBD2. The sequencing input was blood. The origin of this receptor is a man aged 80 or over in good health. The CDR3 sequence is CASRGLGAGVIRSYEQYF. The CDR3, as DNA: TGTGCCAGCAGGGGACTAGGAGCGGGAGTGATCCGGTCCTACGAGCAGTACTTC.